This T cell receptor (beta chain) appears in the sequencing data of a study of cytomegalovirus exposure and HLA in healthy donors. The study, taken as a whole, reports: The authors judged a highly shared variant cluster likely a sequencing artifact. The only immune exposure information that was available was CMV serostatus. An analysis was carried out later, and it reportedly showed fewer N-insertions in an Asian-associated ancestry cluster than the approximately 700-donor mean. Most TCR beta V segments were productive about 87% or about 30% of the time in an earlier analysis.

As concerns this clone: Its antigen is undetermined.

Both 60 Vbeta primers and 13 Jbeta primers went into the PCR. TCRdb's table, derived via immunoSEQ multiplex PCR, lists solely in-frame clones and lacks some. Of around 140,000 clones listed, just under 90% are singletons. This clonotype was obtained from a woman aged 25 to 39 in good health and CMV-seronegative. Specimen: PBMCs.

CDR3: CASSYPGTPNEAFF. DNA for the CDR3: TGTGCCAGCAGTTACCCAGGGACACCCAATGAAGCTTTCTTT. This chain joins TRBV6-5 and TRBJ1-1, with a possible D match to TRBD1 (6 bases). The length of the CDR3 is 14 residues. Germline CDR1 is MNHEY and CDR2 is SVGAGI. Deletions cut 2 bases from V and 7 bases from J, with 14 bases between.